Listed here are 31 T cell receptor beta chains from one sample, sequenced in a study of T cell changes during pregnancy in multiple sclerosis. Sequenced by immunoSEQ multiplex PCR; TCRdb stores in-frame clones only, minus some. The table lists 45,000 to 55,000 clones, roughly 92% of them singletons. The source material was CD4+ T cells from peripheral blood mononuclear cells, sampled in the second trimester of pregnancy. The receptors derive from a female donor in good health, enrolled as a control in a pregnancy study.

The J gene is TRBJ1-5, the V gene TRBV28; TRBD1 is a possible D gene (5 bases). Per the germline V gene, CDR1 is MDHEN and CDR2 is SYDVKM. The germline V and J ends were trimmed by 3 bases and 7 bases, with 13 bases remaining between them. This CDR3 has 14 amino acids. The chain's CDR3 is CASSFAGMGQPQHF. CDR3 sequence (DNA): TGTGCCAGCAGTTTCGCAGGGATGGGGCAGCCCCAGCATTTT.

V gene TRBV28 combines with J gene TRBJ2-7; tentative D call: TRBD2 (6 bases). This CDR3 has 14 residues. Per germline, CDR1 MDHEN and CDR2 SYDVKM. V was shortened by 6 bases and J by 2 bases, with 14 bases between the two germline ends. The chain's CDR3 is CASRTGRNTYEQYF. DNA of the CDR3: TGTGCCAGCAGAACGGGGAGGAATACCTACGAGCAGTACTTC.

This rearrangement joins TRBV27 to TRBJ1-1; weak D call: TRBD1 (5 bases). CDR1 is MNHEY, CDR2 SMNVEV, per germline (reference sequence). Trimming shortened V by 3 bases and J by 1 base, and 9 bases separated the two germline ends. The CDR3 is 14 amino acids. The CDR3: CASSFAGKNTEAFF. The CDR3 nucleotides are TGTGCCAGCAGTTTCGCAGGGAAGAACACTGAAGCTTTCTTT.

This chain connects TRBV6-1 to TRBJ2-7; D may be TRBD1 (5 bases). This CDR3 is 13 amino acids long. Trimming cost V 2 bases and J 3 bases, with 8 bases left between them. CDR1 MNHNS and CDR2 SASEGT come from the germline V gene. CDR3 bases: TGTGCCAGCAGTGAATGGCAGGGCTACGAGCAGTACTTC. Protein product: CASSEWQGYEQYF.

The CDR3 region has the DNA TGTGCCAGCAGCTCCCGGGCTAGCGGGAGTAACACAGATACGCAGTATTTT. Encoded protein: CASSSRASGSNTDTQYF. This chain joins TRBV11-2 and TRBJ2-3, with 10 bases matching TRBD2. The trim removed 4 bases at V and 2 bases at J, leaving 9 bases unmatched. This CDR3 has 17 amino acids. Germline values: CDR1 SGHAT, CDR2 FQNNGV.

This chain links TRBV27 with TRBJ2-3, with a tentative D call TRBD2 (6 bases). The CDR3 length is 15 residues. Per germline, CDR1 MNHEY and CDR2 SMNVEV (reference sequence). The V and J ends lost 3 bases and 2 bases respectively, with 12 bases between them. The CDR3 sequence: CASSLRGYLTDTQYF. The CDR3 coding sequence is TGTGCCAGCAGTTTGCGGGGCTACCTCACAGATACGCAGTATTTT.

The gene calls are TRBV25-1 and TRBJ2-7; 8 nucleotides match TRBD2. The junction had 2 bases not matched to a gene; V was cut back by 7 bases and J by 0 bases. The V gene's germline CDR1 is MGHDK and CDR2 SYGVNS. The CDR3 has 13 residues. The chain's CDR3 is CASTTSGSYEQYF. CDR3 coding DNA: TGTGCCAGCACTACTAGCGGCTCCTACGAGCAGTACTTC.

This clone showed up just once. The chain has TRBV25-1 and TRBJ2-7; D gene unclear. This CDR3 spans 12 amino acids. V gave up 6 bases and J gave up 6 bases, with 12 bases separating them. The germline V gene has CDR1 MGHDK and CDR2 SYGVNS. CDR3 amino acids: CASSYSSGEQYF. In nucleotides, the CDR3 is TGTGCCAGCAGCTACAGCTCCGGCGAGCAGTACTTC.

J is TRBJ1-1 and V is TRBV5-6; 7 nucleotides agree with TRBD1. Trimming removed 2 bases from V and 3 bases from J; junction bases left unmatched: 7. The CDR3 spans 15 residues. Germline assignment: CDR1 SGHDT and CDR2 YYEEEE. Here the CDR3 reads CASSFAGGRDTEAFF. The CDR3 nucleotides read TGTGCCAGCAGCTTTGCAGGGGGTAGGGACACTGAAGCTTTCTTT.

V gene TRBV7-9 combines with J gene TRBJ2-7; a weak D match, TRBD2 (6 bases). Germline assignment: CDR1 SEHNR and CDR2 FQNEAQ (reference sequence). This CDR3 has 16 residues. V lost 3 bases, J lost 5 bases, and 20 bases lay in between. For the CDR3, the DNA is TGTGCCAGCAGCTTGATCGCGGGGCGCCTAATGCACGAGCAGTACTTC. Amino acids: CASSLIAGRLMHEQYF.

The chain is built from TRBV7-2 and TRBJ2-1; the match to TRBD2 covers 8 bases. The CDR3 runs to 15 residues. The junction had 3 bases not matched to a gene; V was cut back by 3 bases and J by 2 bases. Germline V gene data show CDR1 as SGHTA and CDR2 as FQGNSA. The CDR3 DNA sequence: TGTGCCAGCAGCTTCTCGGGAGGGCCCTACAATGAGCAGTTCTTC. This gives the protein CASSFSGGPYNEQFF.

This clone was detected only once. J is TRBJ2-2 and V is TRBV4-2; D may be TRBD2 (6 bases). V was shortened by 3 bases and J by 1 base, with 9 bases between the two germline ends. The CDR3 runs to 15 residues. The germline V gene has CDR1 LGHNA and CDR2 YNFKEQ. For the CDR3, the DNA is TGTGCCAGCAGCCAGCGGGACGGGAACACCGGGGAGCTGTTTTTT. Translation gives CASSQRDGNTGELFF.

This clone was observed a few times. The CDR3 nucleotides are TGTGCCAGCAGTGACAGGGTCACTGAAGCTTTCTTT. Residues: CASSDRVTEAFF. This chain links TRBV6-1 with TRBJ1-1, with D perhaps matching TRBD1 (5 bases). Germline-derived CDR1 and CDR2 are MNHNS and SASEGT. This CDR3 is built from 12 residues. V lost 3 bases to trimming and J lost 4 bases, with 6 bases between them.

This chain links TRBV4-2 with TRBJ2-7, with D uncertain. The germline V gene encodes CDR1 LGHNA and CDR2 YNFKEQ. Trimming pared 0 bases from V and 0 bases from J, leaving 6 bases between. CDR3 length: 14 amino acids. In DNA form, the CDR3 reads TGTGCCAGCAGCCAAGATCCGAGCTCCTACGAGCAGTACTTC. Protein sequence: CASSQDPSSYEQYF.

This clone was observed a single time. The chain recombines TRBV27 with TRBJ1-1; maybe TRBD1 (6 bases). CDR3 length: 13 amino acids. The germline V and J ends were trimmed by 3 bases and 5 bases, with 10 bases remaining between them. CDR1 is MNHEY, CDR2 SMNVEV, per germline (reference sequence). The CDR3, as DNA: TGTGCCAGCAGTTTCAAGGGGGGGACTGAAGCTTTCTTT. Translating gives CASSFKGGTEAFF.

This chain joins TRBV5-1 and TRBJ2-1; 8 bases line up with TRBD2. The junction had 11 bases not matched to a gene; V was cut back by 0 bases and J by 3 bases. The CDR3 has 18 amino acids. Germline assignment: CDR1 SGHRS and CDR2 YFSETQ. The CDR3 sequence is CASSLAPQAGEFYNEQFF. As DNA, the CDR3 is TGCGCCAGCAGCTTGGCGCCGCAAGCGGGGGAATTCTACAATGAGCAGTTCTTC. The whole variable domain, remainder taken from reference TRBV5-1 and TRBJ2-1, is KAGVTQTPRYLIKTRGQQVTLSCSPISGHRSVSWYQQTPGQGLQFLFEYFSETQRNKGNFPGRFSGRQFSNSRSEMNVSTLELGDSALYLCASSLAPQAGEFYNEQFFGPGTRLTVL.

This chain joins TRBV30 and TRBJ1-2; D not resolved. The germline CDR1 and CDR2 sequences are GTSNPN and SVGIG (reference sequence). V was trimmed by 1 base and J by 8 bases, leaving 14 bases between them. The CDR3 length is 13 residues. Here the CDR3 reads CAWSGLYPLGYTF. In DNA form, the CDR3 reads TGTGCCTGGAGTGGACTATACCCTTTAGGCTACACCTTC. Variable domain in full (rest from reference TRBV30 and TRBJ1-2): SQTIHQWPATLVQPVGSPLSLECTVEGTSNPNLYWYRQAAGRGLQLLFYSVGIGQISSEVPQNLSASRPQDRQFILSSKKLLLSDSGFYLCAWSGLYPLGYTFGSGTRLTVV.

V gene TRBV5-1 combines with J gene TRBJ2-1; 9 bases agree with TRBD2. Trimming removed 6 bases from V and 8 bases from J; junction bases left unmatched: 12. The CDR3 is 15 amino acids. The germline CDR1 and CDR2 sequences are SGHRS and YFSETQ. The CDR3 region has the DNA TGCGCCAGCACCTGGGTAGCGGGAGTGGCAGATGAGCAGTTCTTC. Protein sequence: CASTWVAGVADEQFF.

The rearrangement uses TRBV6-1 and TRBJ1-1; 8 positions match TRBD1. The V gene end was trimmed by 6 bases and the J gene end by 4 bases; junction bases not matched to a gene: 7. The germline gives CDR1 MNHNS, CDR2 SASEGT. This CDR3 region has 14 residues. CDR3 DNA sequence: TGTGCCAGCAGAGCGGGACAGGAGGGCACTGAAGCTTTCTTT. It translates to CASRAGQEGTEAFF.

The chain carries TRBV27 and TRBJ1-2; 9 bases line up with TRBD1. The V gene's germline CDR1 is MNHEY and CDR2 SMNVEV (reference sequence). CDR3 length: 14 amino acids. V lost 4 bases, J lost 4 bases, and 4 bases stayed unmatched. In DNA form, the CDR3 reads TGTGCCAGCAGTTCATACAGGGGGCCCTATGGCTACACCTTC. It codes for CASSSYRGPYGYTF.

The chain carries TRBV4-1 and TRBJ1-2, with 9 nucleotides matching TRBD1. Unmatched junction bases numbered 9, after V lost 4 bases and J lost 3 bases. Per the germline V gene, CDR1 is MGHRA and CDR2 is YSYEKL. The CDR3 is 16 amino acids. The CDR3 is CASSPPGQGLDYGYTF. CDR3 coding DNA: TGCGCCAGCAGCCCCCCGGGACAGGGTCTGGACTATGGCTACACCTTC.

This clone was seen just once. This chain joins TRBV7-9 and TRBJ1-1, with 8 nucleotides matching TRBD1. CDR3 length: 14 residues. Germline loops: CDR1 SEHNR, CDR2 FQNEAQ (reference sequence). The V segment lost 4 bases and the J segment 4 bases; nucleotides outside the gene matches: 5. This CDR3 reads CASSSYTGGTEAFF. CDR3 nucleotides: TGTGCCAGCAGCTCCTACACAGGGGGCACTGAAGCTTTCTTT.

The chain is built from TRBV7-6 and TRBJ2-1; D might be TRBD2 (5 bases). Germline-derived CDR1 and CDR2 are SGHVS and FNYEAQ. The V end lost 3 bases, the J end lost 0 bases, and 9 bases lay between the germline ends. This CDR3 contains 15 residues. CDR3 protein: CASSFPGSSYNEQFF. Here the CDR3 DNA reads TGTGCCAGCAGCTTCCCGGGGAGCTCCTACAATGAGCAGTTCTTC.

This rearrangement joins TRBV28 to TRBJ2-1; TRBD1 matches 8 bases. CDR1 is MDHEN, CDR2 SYDVKM, per germline. The CDR3 runs to 16 residues. Germline trimming cut 1 base from V and 3 bases from J; bases unmatched to any gene: 5. CDR3 DNA: TGTGCCAGCAGTTTATACCCAGGGGGCGACTACAATGAGCAGTTCTTC. This codes for CASSLYPGGDYNEQFF.

This chain links TRBV27 with TRBJ1-2; maybe TRBD1 (5 bases). Germline V gene lookup returns CDR1 MNHEY and CDR2 SMNVEV (reference sequence). The CDR3 runs to 15 residues. V gave up 5 bases and J gave up 2 bases, with 15 bases separating them. The CDR3 DNA is TGTGCCAGCAGTCCCAACCGGGGGGGGAACTATGGCTACACCTTC. Its protein product is CASSPNRGGNYGYTF.

The chain links TRBV6-5 to TRBJ1-1; TRBD1 is a possible D gene (5 bases). V was pared by 6 bases and J by 3 bases, with 14 bases between. CDR1 and CDR2 from the germline V gene are MNHEY and SVGAGI. The CDR3 loop spans 14 amino acids. The CDR3 here is CASRGTGVYTEAFF. In DNA form, the CDR3 reads TGTGCCAGCAGGGGTACAGGAGTATACACTGAAGCTTTCTTT.

The chain combines TRBV4-2 with TRBJ2-2; 7 positions agree with TRBD1. The V segment lost 4 bases and the J segment 6 bases; nucleotides outside the gene matches: 11. CDR1 and CDR2 from the germline V gene are LGHNA and YNFKEQ. The CDR3 loop spans 16 amino acids. CDR3 bases: TGTGCCAGCAGCCGTCGGGACAGTCCGGACGCCGGGGAGCTGTTTTTT. Translated, it gives CASSRRDSPDAGELFF.

The genes are TRBV9 and TRBJ1-5, with D tentatively TRBD1 (6 bases). V was shortened by 4 bases and J by 4 bases, with 15 bases between the two germline ends. Germline V gene lookup returns CDR1 SGDLS and CDR2 YYNGEE. The CDR3 extends over 15 amino acids. The DNA for the CDR3 is TGTGCCAGCAGCTCAGACGTCACAGGGAATCAGCCCCAGCATTTT. The encoded protein is CASSSDVTGNQPQHF.

The V call is TRBV5-8, the J call TRBJ2-5; 7 bases agree with TRBD2. Germline V gene sequence: CDR1 SGHTS, CDR2 YDEGEE. The length of the CDR3 is 18 residues. After removal of 4 bases from V and 5 bases from J, the junction contained 20 bases not matched to a gene. The CDR3, as DNA: TGTGCCAGCAGCCGTGAAGCTTCCCGGGACTACCTAAGGGAGACCCAGTACTTC. Amino acid sequence: CASSREASRDYLRETQYF.

This chain uses TRBV6-6 with TRBJ1-4, with a weak D call TRBD1 (5 bases). The CDR3 runs to 11 residues. The V gene lost 7 bases and the J gene lost 8 bases, with 8 bases spanning the gap. CDR1 is MNHNY, CDR2 SVGAGI, per germline (reference sequence). Here the CDR3 reads CASTWGEKLFF. CDR3 bases: TGTGCCAGCACGTGGGGCGAAAAACTGTTTTTT.

The chain couples TRBV5-1 to TRBJ2-7, with 9 nucleotides matching TRBD1. The CDR3 extends over 15 amino acids. The germline V gene has CDR1 SGHRS and CDR2 YFSETQ. Trimming at V came to 8 bases and at J to 1 base, leaving 10 bases not matched to a gene. This CDR3 reads CASTPSGTGSYEQYF. CDR3 sequence (DNA): TGCGCCAGTACTCCTTCCGGGACAGGGTCCTACGAGCAGTACTTC. Based on the CDR3 plus reference TRBV5-1 and TRBJ2-7, the full variable domain is KAGVTQTPRYLIKTRGQQVTLSCSPISGHRSVSWYQQTPGQGLQFLFEYFSETQRNKGNFPGRFSGRQFSNSRSEMNVSTLELGDSALYLCASTPSGTGSYEQYFGPGTRLTVT.